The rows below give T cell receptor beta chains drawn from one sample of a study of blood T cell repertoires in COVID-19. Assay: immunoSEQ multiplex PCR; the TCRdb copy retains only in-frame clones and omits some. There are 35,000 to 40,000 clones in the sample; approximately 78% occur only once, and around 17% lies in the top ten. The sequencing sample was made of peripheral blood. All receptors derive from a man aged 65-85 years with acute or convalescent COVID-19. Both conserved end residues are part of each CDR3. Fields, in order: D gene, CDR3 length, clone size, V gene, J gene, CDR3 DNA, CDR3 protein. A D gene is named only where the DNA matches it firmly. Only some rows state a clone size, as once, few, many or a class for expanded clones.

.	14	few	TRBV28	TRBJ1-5	TGTGCCAGCAGTTTCCCAGAAGTCAATCAGCCCCAGCATTTT	CASSFPEVNQPQHF
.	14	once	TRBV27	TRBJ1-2	TGTGCCAGCAGTCCATCCGGGAGAGTAGGGGGCTACACCTTC	CASSPSGRVGGYTF
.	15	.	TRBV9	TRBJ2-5	TGTGCCAGCAGCGTAGGCCCGGGGGGCCAGGAGACCCAGTACTTC	CASSVGPGGQETQYF
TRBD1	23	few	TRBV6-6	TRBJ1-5	TGTGCCAGCAGTCGTCGGCTTCGGGGCTTCACAGGGGGGCGAGTCGATAGCAATCAGCCCCAGCATTTT	CASSRRLRGFTGGRVDSNQPQHF
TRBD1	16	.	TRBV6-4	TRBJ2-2	TGTGCCAGCAGTGACTGGAACAGGGGGCGTACCGGGGAGCTGTTTTTT	CASSDWNRGRTGELFF
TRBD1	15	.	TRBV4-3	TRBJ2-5	TGCGCCAGCAGCCAAGCGGGACAGTTCCAAGAGACCCAGTACTTC	CASSQAGQFQETQYF
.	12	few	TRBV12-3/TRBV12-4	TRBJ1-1	TGTGCCAGCGCCTACCCGGGCACTGAAGCTTTCTTT	CASAYPGTEAFF
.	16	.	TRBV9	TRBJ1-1	TGTGCCAGCAGCGTAGTACAGGCAGGGGTAAACACTGAAGCTTTCTTT	CASSVVQAGVNTEAFF
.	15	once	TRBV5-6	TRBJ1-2	TGTGCCAGCAGCCAGAGGAGTATACCTAACTATGGCTACACCTTC	CASSQRSIPNYGYTF
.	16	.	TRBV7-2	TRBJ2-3	TGTGCCAGCAGCTTAGCTCTCCTAGCTCGAACAGATACGCAGTATTTT	CASSLALLARTDTQYF
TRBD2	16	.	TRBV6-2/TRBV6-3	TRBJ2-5	TGTGCCAGCATCCCGGGACTAGCGGGTCCTTCCGGGACCCAGTACTTC	CASIPGLAGPSGTQYF
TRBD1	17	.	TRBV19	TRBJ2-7	TGTGCCAGTAGCCTCCGGGGACAGGGATCCCCTACCTACGAGCAGTACTTC	CASSLRGQGSPTYEQYF
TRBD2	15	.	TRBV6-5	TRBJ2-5	TGTGCCAGCAGCTTCACTAGCGGGGGGAAAGAGACCCAGTACTTC	CASSFTSGGKETQYF
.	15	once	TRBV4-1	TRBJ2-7	TGCGCCAGCAGCCAAGTCCTCGGGAAGGCCTACGAGCAGTACTTC	CASSQVLGKAYEQYF
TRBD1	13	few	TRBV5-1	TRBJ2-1	TGCGCCAGCGCCCGGACAGGGATTGATGAGCAGTTCTTC	CASARTGIDEQFF
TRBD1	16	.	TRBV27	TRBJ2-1	TGTGCCAGCAGTTTTAGACAGGGTGGCAAACACAATGAGCAGTTCTTC	CASSFRQGGKHNEQFF
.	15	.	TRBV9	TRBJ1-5	TGTGCCAGCAGCGTAGGAGGTCATCTGGGTCAGCCCCAGCATTTT	CASSVGGHLGQPQHF
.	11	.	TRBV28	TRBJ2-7	TGTGCCAGCAGTGCGGGGGCAGCCGAGTACTTC	CASSAGAAEYF
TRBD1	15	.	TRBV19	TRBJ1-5	TGTGCCAGTAGTACCGGACAGGGCCCCAATCAGCCCCAGCATTTT	CASSTGQGPNQPQHF
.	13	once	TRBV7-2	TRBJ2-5	TGTGCCAGCAGCTTACCAGATCAAGAGACCCAGTACTTC	CASSLPDQETQYF
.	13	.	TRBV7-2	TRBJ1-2	TGTGCCAGCGGGGGGGGTGGTAACTATGGCTACACCTTC	CASGGGGNYGYTF
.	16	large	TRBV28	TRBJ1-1	TGTGCCAGCAGTTTCGTTTATCAGGTGGGGAACACTGAAGCTTTCTTT	CASSFVYQVGNTEAFF
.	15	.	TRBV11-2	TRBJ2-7	TGTGCCAGCAGCTTAGTGGACACAGAACCGTACGAGCAGTACTTC	CASSLVDTEPYEQYF
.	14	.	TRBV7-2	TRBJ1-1	TGTGCCAGCAGCTTTTCGACCGGGGGAAAAGAAGCTTTCTTT	CASSFSTGGKEAFF
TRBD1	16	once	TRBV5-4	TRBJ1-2	TGTGCCAGCAGCTTGGCAGCCCGGGACCAGGGGGATGGCTACACCTTC	CASSLAARDQGDGYTF
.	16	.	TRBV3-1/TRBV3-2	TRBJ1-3	TGTGCCAGCAGCCAAGTTAGGGGACATCGCGGAAACACCATATATTTT	CASSQVRGHRGNTIYF
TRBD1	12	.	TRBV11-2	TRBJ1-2	TGTGCCAGCAGCAGGACAGGGGATGGCTACACCTTC	CASSRTGDGYTF
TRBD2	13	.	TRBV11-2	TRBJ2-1	TGTGCCAGCAGCTTAGCGGGGGGCAATGAGCAGTTCTTC	CASSLAGGNEQFF
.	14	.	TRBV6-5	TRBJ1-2	TGTGCCAGCAGTTTACTACGGGACACCTATGGCTACACCTTC	CASSLLRDTYGYTF
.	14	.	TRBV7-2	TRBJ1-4	TGTGCCAGCAGCTTAGGGACACTAAATGAAAAACTGTTTTTT	CASSLGTLNEKLFF
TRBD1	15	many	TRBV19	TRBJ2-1	TGTGCCAGTAGTGGATGGACAGGGGACATCGATGAGCAGTTCTTC	CASSGWTGDIDEQFF
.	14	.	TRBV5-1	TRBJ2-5	TGCGCCAGCAGCTTAGAGGGCAGGAGGGAGACCCAGTACTTC	CASSLEGRRETQYF
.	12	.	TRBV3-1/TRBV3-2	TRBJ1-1	TGTGCCAGCAGCCAGGTGGGCAGGGAAGCTTTCTTT	CASSQVGREAFF
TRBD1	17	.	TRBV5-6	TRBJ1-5	TGTGCCAGCAGCTTGAGGGGGTGGGACAGGAAAAATCAGCCCCAGCATTTT	CASSLRGWDRKNQPQHF
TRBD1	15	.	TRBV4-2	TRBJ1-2	TGTGCCAGCAGCCAGGACAGGGGGCGATCCTCCGGCTACACCTTC	CASSQDRGRSSGYTF
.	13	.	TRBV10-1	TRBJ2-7	TGCGCCAGCGGATCGGACACTACCTACGAGCAGTACTTC	CASGSDTTYEQYF
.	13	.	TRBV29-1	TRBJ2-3	TGCAGCGTTCGCCCCCTTCAGGGGGGTACGCAGTATTTT	CSVRPLQGGTQYF
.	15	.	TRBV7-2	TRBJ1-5	TGTGCCAGCAGCTTAGCTTTGGGTGGAGGTCAGCCCCAGCATTTT	CASSLALGGGQPQHF
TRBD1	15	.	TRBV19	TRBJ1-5	TGTGCCAGTAGTATAGAAGGGGGCATGCGTCAGCCCCAGCATTTT	CASSIEGGMRQPQHF
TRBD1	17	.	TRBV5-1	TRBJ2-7	TGCGCCAGCAGCGGGGACCCAGCCGGGACAGGGGGTTACGAGCAGTACTTC	CASSGDPAGTGGYEQYF
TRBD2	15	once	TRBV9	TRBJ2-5	TGTGCCAGCAGCGTAGCGGCTAGCGGGCAAGAGACCCAGTACTTC	CASSVAASGQETQYF
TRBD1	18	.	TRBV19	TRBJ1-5	TGTGCCAGTAGTATAGGCCAGACAGGGAGGAAGAGCAATCAGCCCCAGCATTTT	CASSIGQTGRKSNQPQHF
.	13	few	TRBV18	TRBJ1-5	TGTGCCAGCTCACGACAGGACAATCAGCCCCAGCATTTT	CASSRQDNQPQHF
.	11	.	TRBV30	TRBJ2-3	TGTGCCTGGAGTACGGGAGATACGCAGTATTTT	CAWSTGDTQYF
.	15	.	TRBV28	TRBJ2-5	TGTGCCAGCAGTTTTCTTTCACCAAGAGAAAAGACCCAGTACTTC	CASSFLSPREKTQYF
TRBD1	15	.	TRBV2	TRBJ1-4	TGTGCCAGCAGTACCCAACAGGGGGACACTTCGAAACTGTTTTTT	CASSTQQGDTSKLFF
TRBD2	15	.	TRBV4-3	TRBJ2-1	TGCGCCAGCAGACCCACTAGCGGGGGGTACAATGAGCAGTTCTTC	CASRPTSGGYNEQFF
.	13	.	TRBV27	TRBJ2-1	TGTGCCAGCAGGGGGCGCAGAGTGAATGAGCAGTTCTTC	CASRGRRVNEQFF
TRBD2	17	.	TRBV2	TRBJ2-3	TGTGCCAGCACCCTCCCCGGGACTAGTCGTCCCGCAGATACGCAGTATTTT	CASTLPGTSRPADTQYF
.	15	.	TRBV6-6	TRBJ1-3	TGTGCCAGCAGCCCACAGGGAAAAACCGGAAACACCATATATTTT	CASSPQGKTGNTIYF
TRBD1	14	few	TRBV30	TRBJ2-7	TGTGCCTGGAGTCACGGACAGGGGTGGGACGAGCAGTACTTC	CAWSHGQGWDEQYF
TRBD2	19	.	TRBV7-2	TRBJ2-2	TGTGCCAGCAGCCATAGAATCAGTCTAGCGGGGGGGCAGCCCGGGGAGCTGTTTTTT	CASSHRISLAGGQPGELFF
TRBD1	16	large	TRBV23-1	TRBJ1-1	TGCGCCAGCAACGGGACAGGAAGTAAATGGAACACTGAAGCTTTCTTT	CASNGTGSKWNTEAFF
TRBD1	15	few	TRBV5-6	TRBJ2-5	TGTGCCAGCAGCTTGGCGGGACAGAGGGTAGAGACCCAGTACTTC	CASSLAGQRVETQYF
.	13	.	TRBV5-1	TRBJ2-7	TGCGCCAGGGGCGAGGGCAGGACCTACGAGCAGTACTTC	CARGEGRTYEQYF
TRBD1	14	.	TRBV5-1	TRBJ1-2	TGCGCCAGCAGTCCGGACAGGGCCGGCTATGGCTACACCTTC	CASSPDRAGYGYTF
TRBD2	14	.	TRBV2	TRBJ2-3	TGTGCCAACGGACAGCGGGGGGGCCAAGATACGCAGTATTTT	CANGQRGGQDTQYF
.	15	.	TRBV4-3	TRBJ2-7	TGCGCCAGCAGCCAAGATCCCTCAGGGGTCTACGAGCAGTACTTC	CASSQDPSGVYEQYF
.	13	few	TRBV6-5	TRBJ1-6	TGTGCCAGCAAGGACAGTGGGAATTCACCCCTCCACTTT	CASKDSGNSPLHF